The rows below give T cell receptor beta chains drawn from one sample of a study of metastatic and nonmetastatic thyroid tumors. TCRdb reassembled clones from the PCR reads with MiXCR. Of around 15,000 clones listed, 22% are singletons. Sequencing was carried out using adjacent normal tissue. These TCRs come from a female donor with papillary thyroid cancer or a benign thyroid nodule (not recorded which). Some clones in this sample may be carry-over from other donors' samples. CDR3s include the opening cysteine and the closing phenylalanine or tryptophan. Fields, in order: J gene, clone size, D gene, V gene, CDR3 protein, CDR3 DNA. D genes are given only for firm matches. Size values are once, few and many counts, or a class for expanded clones, and some rows have none.

J gene: TRBJ1-5; clone size: many; D gene: -; V gene: TRBV15; CDR3 protein: CATAAPGDGSNQPQHF; CDR3 DNA: TGTGCCACCGCCGCCCCAGGAGATGGTAGCAATCAGCCCCAGCATTTT
J gene: TRBJ2-7; clone size: -; D gene: -; V gene: TRBV4-1; CDR3 protein: CASSQVDEQYF; CDR3 DNA: TGCGCCAGCAGCCAAGTGGACGAGCAGTACTTC
J gene: TRBJ2-1; clone size: few; D gene: TRBD1; V gene: TRBV20-1; CDR3 protein: CSARSGTGENIDEQFF; CDR3 DNA: TGCAGTGCCCGTAGCGGGACAGGGGAAAATATTGATGAGCAGTTCTTC
J gene: TRBJ1-1; clone size: -; D gene: -; V gene: TRBV20-1; CDR3 protein: CSARANTEAFF; CDR3 DNA: TGCAGTGCTAGAGCGAACACTGAAGCTTTCTTT
J gene: TRBJ2-2; clone size: -; D gene: TRBD2; V gene: TRBV10-2; CDR3 protein: CASRTSGNTGELFF; CDR3 DNA: TGCGCCAGCAGGACTAGCGGGAACACCGGGGAGCTGTTTTTT
J gene: TRBJ1-1; clone size: once; D gene: TRBD1; V gene: TRBV20-1; CDR3 protein: CSARVPTGGTEALF; CDR3 DNA: TGCAGTGCTAGAGTCCCGACAGGGGGAACTGAAGCTCTCTTT
J gene: TRBJ2-3; clone size: -; D gene: -; V gene: TRBV6-1; CDR3 protein: CAGGRGGDTDTQYF; CDR3 DNA: TGTGCCGGGGGAAGAGGGGGAGACACAGATACGCAGTATTTT
J gene: TRBJ2-7; clone size: few; D gene: -; V gene: TRBV2; CDR3 protein: CASSEAAVSYEQYF; CDR3 DNA: TGTGCCAGCAGTGAAGCAGCGGTCTCCTACGAGCAGTACTTC
J gene: TRBJ1-1; clone size: once; D gene: TRBD1; V gene: TRBV6-2/TRBV6-3; CDR3 protein: CASKKGDREGAEAFF; CDR3 DNA: TGTGCCAGCAAAAAGGGAGACAGGGAGGGCGCTGAAGCTTTCTTT
J gene: TRBJ2-7; clone size: -; D gene: -; V gene: TRBV11-3; CDR3 protein: CASSLGRGSAYEQYF; CDR3 DNA: TGTGCCAGCAGCTTAGGACGGGGGTCGGCCTACGAGCAGTACTTC
J gene: TRBJ2-1; clone size: -; D gene: TRBD2; V gene: TRBV28; CDR3 protein: CASSHGKTSWKTEQFF; CDR3 DNA: TGTGCCAGCAGCCACGGAAAGACTAGCTGGAAGACTGAGCAGTTCTTC
J gene: TRBJ1-1; clone size: few; D gene: -; V gene: TRBV6-5; CDR3 protein: CASSYMNREGAFF; CDR3 DNA: TGTGCCAGCAGTTATATGAATCGGGAGGGAGCTTTCTTT
J gene: TRBJ2-7; clone size: many; D gene: -; V gene: TRBV12-3/TRBV12-4; CDR3 protein: CASSRDSTSYEQYF; CDR3 DNA: TGTGCCAGCAGTCGGGACTCTACCTCCTACGAGCAGTACTTC
J gene: TRBJ1-2; clone size: many; D gene: TRBD1; V gene: TRBV7-3; CDR3 protein: CASSLGTGGFGYTF; CDR3 DNA: TGTGCCAGCAGCTTAGGGACAGGGGGCTTTGGCTACACCTTC
J gene: TRBJ2-7; clone size: -; D gene: TRBD2; V gene: TRBV5-6; CDR3 protein: CASSLGLAGVYEQYF; CDR3 DNA: TGTGCCAGCAGCCTGGGACTAGCGGGGGTCTACGAGCAGTACTTC
J gene: TRBJ1-4; clone size: few; D gene: -; V gene: TRBV11-2; CDR3 protein: CASSLWGAGDEKLFF; CDR3 DNA: TGTGCCAGCAGCTTGTGGGGGGCAGGTGATGAAAAACTGTTTTTT
J gene: TRBJ2-7; clone size: few; D gene: -; V gene: TRBV6-1; CDR3 protein: CASSPSTDEQYF; CDR3 DNA: TGTGCCAGCAGCCCCTCCACTGACGAGCAGTACTTC
J gene: TRBJ2-7; clone size: few; D gene: TRBD2; V gene: TRBV4-1; CDR3 protein: CASSQDPGLDEQYF; CDR3 DNA: TGCGCCAGCAGCCAAGATCCTGGACTAGACGAGCAGTACTTC
J gene: TRBJ1-2; clone size: few; D gene: -; V gene: TRBV7-2; CDR3 protein: CASSSYRQGLRGYTF; CDR3 DNA: TGTGCCAGCAGCTCATACCGCCAGGGGCTAAGGGGCTACACCTTC
J gene: TRBJ1-6; clone size: many; D gene: -; V gene: TRBV30; CDR3 protein: CAWSSGINSPLHF; CDR3 DNA: TGTGCCTGGAGTAGCGGAATTAATTCACCCCTCCACTTT
J gene: TRBJ2-1; clone size: -; D gene: TRBD2; V gene: TRBV18; CDR3 protein: CASSPGTRNDEQFF; CDR3 DNA: TGTGCCAGCTCACCGGGGACTAGAAACGATGAGCAGTTCTTC
J gene: TRBJ1-1; clone size: -; D gene: -; V gene: TRBV6-2/TRBV6-3; CDR3 protein: CVSRPDSHTEAFF; CDR3 DNA: TGTGTCAGCAGACCTGACAGCCACACTGAAGCTTTCTTT
J gene: TRBJ2-7; clone size: hyperexpanded; D gene: -; V gene: TRBV6-1; CDR3 protein: CASSELDSLTTYEQYF; CDR3 DNA: TGTGCCAGCAGTGAACTGGACAGCTTAACCACCTACGAGCAGTACTTC
J gene: TRBJ1-2; clone size: -; D gene: -; V gene: TRBV7-3; CDR3 protein: CASSIEGWGYTF; CDR3 DNA: TGTGCCAGCAGCATCGAGGGGTGGGGCTACACCTTC
J gene: TRBJ1-1; clone size: few; D gene: -; V gene: TRBV6-1; CDR3 protein: CASMGPTGTEAFF; CDR3 DNA: TGTGCCAGCATGGGGCCGACGGGCACTGAAGCTTTCTTT
J gene: TRBJ2-7; clone size: -; D gene: TRBD1; V gene: TRBV3-1; CDR3 protein: CASSQAGSTGSFF; CDR3 DNA: TGTGCCAGCAGCCAAGCGGGGTCGACAGGGAGTTTTTTC
J gene: TRBJ2-3; clone size: few; D gene: TRBD2; V gene: TRBV6-2/TRBV6-3; CDR3 protein: CASSYGTSGIDTQYF; CDR3 DNA: TGTGCCAGCAGTTACGGGACTAGCGGGATAGATACGCAGTATTTT
J gene: TRBJ2-2; clone size: few; D gene: -; V gene: TRBV2; CDR3 protein: CASTSGLPGTGELFF; CDR3 DNA: TGTGCCAGCACTTCAGGTCTCCCAGGGACCGGGGAGCTGTTTTTT
J gene: TRBJ1-1; clone size: -; D gene: -; V gene: TRBV29-1; CDR3 protein: CSTGNTEAFF; CDR3 DNA: TGCAGCACAGGGAACACTGAAGCTTTCTTT
J gene: TRBJ2-7; clone size: few; D gene: -; V gene: TRBV2; CDR3 protein: CASSGLLGGEQYF; CDR3 DNA: TGTGCCAGCAGTGGCCTACTAGGTGGCGAGCAGTACTTC
J gene: TRBJ1-3; clone size: few; D gene: TRBD1; V gene: TRBV2; CDR3 protein: CASSKTDRVGNTIYF; CDR3 DNA: TGTGCCAGCAGTAAGACGGACAGGGTTGGAAACACCATATATTTT